The 8 T cell receptor beta chains below were found in one sample sequenced in a study of CXCR3-negative and CXCR3-positive naive CD8 T cells. These receptors' targets are unknown. Whole-study results and caveats: Against CXCR3-negative naive cells, CXCR3-positive naive cells showed more hydrophobic TRB CDR3s.

The TRB cDNA libraries were prepared by 5' RACE with UMI labels. TCRdb re-called the 5' RACE reads and shows each CDR3 protein once, DNA omitted. The table gives 150,000 to 160,000 distinct CDR3 sequences; the top ten clones make up around 0.5% of it. Sequenced sample: naive CXCR3+ CD8+ T cells from blood. Subset noted: CD45RO-CCR7+CD27+CD95- naive CD8+ T cells expressing CXCR3 (TNR3+). Receptors originate from a human donor in good health. Some clones in this sample may be carry-over from other donors' samples.

This chain joins TRBV12-3 or TRBV12-4 and TRBJ2-1. The CDR3 is 11 residues long. CDR3 in amino acids: CASSFDNEQFF.

CDR3 region: CASSATGEQYF. The chain uses TRBV9 and TRBJ2-7; TCRdb proposes TRBD1, but this gene call is untestable without DNA. From germline, CDR1 is SGDLS and CDR2 YYNGEE. The CDR3 covers 11 residues.

This sequence joins TRBV29-1 and TRBJ2-1; the D call from TCRdb, TRBD1, cannot be confirmed without DNA. CDR1 is SQVTM and CDR2 is ANQGSEA in the germline V gene. The CDR3 runs 16 residues. The chain's CDR3 is CSVEVTGTGAYNEQFF.

CDR3 region: CASSLNPGAAYNEQFF. This chain uses TRBV11-3 with TRBJ2-1; the TCRdb D gene call, TRBD1, has no DNA to confirm it. The V gene's germline CDR1 is SGHNT and CDR2 YENEEA. This CDR3 contains 16 residues.

This chain uses TRBV12-3 or TRBV12-4 with TRBJ2-2. This CDR3 is 13 amino acids long. The CDR3 protein is CASSFGVPGELFF.

V gene TRBV28 combines with J gene TRBJ1-1; TCRdb reports TRBD1, a call that lacks DNA to check it against. Germline CDR1 MDHEN, CDR2 SYDVKM. This CDR3 spans 12 amino acids. Here the CDR3 reads CASRPGSTEAFF.

The CDR3 loop reads CASSKGDSPSYEQYF. The J gene is TRBJ2-7, the V gene TRBV19; TCRdb returns TRBD1, unconfirmable since there is no DNA. Germline V gene sequence: CDR1 LNHDA, CDR2 SQIVND (reference sequence). This CDR3 is built from 15 residues.

The rearrangement links TRBV7-6 to TRBJ1-1. CDR1 and CDR2 (germline): SGHVS, FNYEAQ. There are 13 residues in the CDR3. The CDR3 sequence is CASNRGYGTEAFF.